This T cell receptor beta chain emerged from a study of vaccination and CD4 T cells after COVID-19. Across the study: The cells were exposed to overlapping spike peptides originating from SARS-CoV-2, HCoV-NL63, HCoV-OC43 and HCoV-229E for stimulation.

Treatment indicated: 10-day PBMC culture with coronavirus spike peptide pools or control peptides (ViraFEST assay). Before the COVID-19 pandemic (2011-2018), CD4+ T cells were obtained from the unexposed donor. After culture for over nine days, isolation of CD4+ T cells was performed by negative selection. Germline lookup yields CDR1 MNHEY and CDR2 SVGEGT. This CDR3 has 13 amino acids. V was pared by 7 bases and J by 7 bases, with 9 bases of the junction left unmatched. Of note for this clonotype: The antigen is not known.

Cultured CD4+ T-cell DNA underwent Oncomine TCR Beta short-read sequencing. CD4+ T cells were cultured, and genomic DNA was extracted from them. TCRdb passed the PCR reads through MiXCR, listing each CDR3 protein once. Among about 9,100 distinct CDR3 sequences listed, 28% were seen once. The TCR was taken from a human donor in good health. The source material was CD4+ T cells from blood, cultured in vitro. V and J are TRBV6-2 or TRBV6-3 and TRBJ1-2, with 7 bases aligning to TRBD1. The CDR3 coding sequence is TGTGCCAGCAAGGAAGAGGGGGCGCTTGGCTACACCTTC. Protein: CASKEEGALGYTF.